The rows below give T cell receptor beta chains drawn from one sample of a study of shared clonotypes between healthy human individuals. The data were produced by immunoSEQ multiplex PCR, yet TCRdb's version contains in-frame clones alone and is incomplete. This table holds a few million clones, roughly 95% found once. The sample was naive CD8+ T cells from PBMCs. The receptors shown here come from a man aged 18-30 years in good health. Some clones in this sample may be carry-over from other donors' samples. CDR3s include the opening cysteine and the closing phenylalanine or tryptophan. The D gene is left open where the match is weak. Clone size is stated in some rows and not others, as once, few, many or a class when expanded.

clone_size | j_call | d_call | v_call | cdr3_nt | cdr3_aa
- | TRBJ2-1 | - | TRBV29-1 | TGCAGCGTCCTAGACTACGAGCAGTTCTTC | CSVLDYEQFF
once | TRBJ2-3 | - | TRBV7-3 | TGTGCCAGCAGCCGAATTGACACAGATACGCAGTATTTT | CASSRIDTDTQYF
- | TRBJ2-2 | TRBD1 | TRBV12-5 | TGTGCTAGTGGTTTGTCGGACGTGACAGGGCGCACCGGGGAGCTGTTTTTT | CASGLSDVTGRTGELFF
once | TRBJ2-7 | - | TRBV7-9 | TGTGCCAGCAGCTTAGCGAGCAGGGGATACGAGCAGTACTTC | CASSLASRGYEQYF
- | TRBJ2-7 | TRBD2 | TRBV9 | TGTGCCAGCAGCGTAGGATCTAGCGGGAGGTACGAGCAGTACTTC | CASSVGSSGRYEQYF
- | TRBJ2-7 | - | TRBV27 | TGTGCCACAAAGGGGGGATACGAGCAGTACTTC | CATKGGYEQYF
- | TRBJ1-2 | - | TRBV11-2 | TGTGCCAGCAGCTTAGTAGTCCGCAGCAGCTATGGCTACACCTTC | CASSLVVRSSYGYTF
- | TRBJ1-2 | - | TRBV11-2 | TGTGCCAGCATGCACGAAACTAACTATGGCTACACCTTC | CASMHETNYGYTF
- | TRBJ2-2 | - | TRBV2 | TGTGCCCGGCTAGACCCGAACACCGGGGAGCTGTTTTTT | CARLDPNTGELFF
- | TRBJ2-7 | - | TRBV14 | TGTGCCAGCAGCCAAGAGGACGGTCTACTGAACGAGCAGTACTTC | CASSQEDGLLNEQYF
- | TRBJ2-1 | TRBD2 | TRBV27 | TGTGCCAGCAGTTTGACTAGCGCGAATGAGCAGTTCTTC | CASSLTSANEQFF
- | TRBJ1-5 | TRBD1 | TRBV6-5 | TGTGCCAGCAGTTACTCGGGACAGATCAATCAGCCCCAGCATTTT | CASSYSGQINQPQHF
- | TRBJ2-7 | - | TRBV5-6 | TGTGCCAGCAGCTTGACAGGGACCTACGAGCAGTACTTC | CASSLTGTYEQYF
once | TRBJ2-6 | - | TRBV9 | TGTGCCAGCAGCGCGACAGGATATGCCTCTGGGGCCAACGTCCTGACTTTC | CASSATGYASGANVLTF
- | TRBJ2-7 | TRBD1 | TRBV28 | TGTGCCAGCAGTTTAGGGACAGCAATCTCCTACGAGCAGTACTTC | CASSLGTAISYEQYF
- | TRBJ2-7 | - | TRBV5-3 | TGTGCCAGAAGCCCCATTCTAGCTTCCGAGCAGTACTTC | CARSPILASEQYF
- | TRBJ2-1 | - | TRBV9 | TGTGCCAGCAGCGTAGGAACTAGCAATGAGCAGTTCTTC | CASSVGTSNEQFF
- | TRBJ2-7 | TRBD2 | TRBV27 | TGTGCCAGCACCACGCTAGCGGGAGGTCCCTACGAGCAGTACTTC | CASTTLAGGPYEQYF
once | TRBJ2-1 | - | TRBV28 | TGTGCCAGCAGTTCCCAAGGCCAGCTTTGGGATGAGCAGTTCTTC | CASSSQGQLWDEQFF
- | TRBJ1-5 | - | TRBV28 | TGTGCCAGCAGTCTTCGAAAAAATAGCAATCAGCCCCAGCATTTT | CASSLRKNSNQPQHF
- | TRBJ2-7 | TRBD1 | TRBV5-6 | TGTGCCAGCAGCAGGGGACAGGACTACGAGCAGTACTTC | CASSRGQDYEQYF
- | TRBJ1-4 | - | TRBV15 | TGTGCCACCAGCAGAGTTGTAGGGATAACTAATGAAAAACTGTTTTTT | CATSRVVGITNEKLFF